This paragraph covers one T cell receptor beta chain sequence. Its matching antigen is unknown. This entry is derived from a study of shared clonotypes between healthy human individuals. Deletions cut 0 bases from V and 5 bases from J, with 4 bases between. The CDR3 has 12 amino acids. Per the germline V gene, CDR1 is SEHNR and CDR2 is FQNEAQ (reference sequence). Study conclusions and caveats: Genetic and exposure-history diversity was limited by the few donors.

Assay: immunoSEQ multiplex PCR; the TCRdb copy retains only in-frame clones and omits some. The table lists about 770,000 clones, about two thirds of them singletons. The source of this sequence is a woman aged 25 to 45 in good health. The genes are TRBV7-9 and TRBJ1-1; D is uncertain. Sequencing input: memory CD4+ T cells sorted from blood. As to subset: CD45RA-negative fraction. The CDR3 reads CASSLAQTEAFF. In DNA, the CDR3 is TGTGCCAGCAGCTTAGCGCAAACTGAAGCTTTCTTT.